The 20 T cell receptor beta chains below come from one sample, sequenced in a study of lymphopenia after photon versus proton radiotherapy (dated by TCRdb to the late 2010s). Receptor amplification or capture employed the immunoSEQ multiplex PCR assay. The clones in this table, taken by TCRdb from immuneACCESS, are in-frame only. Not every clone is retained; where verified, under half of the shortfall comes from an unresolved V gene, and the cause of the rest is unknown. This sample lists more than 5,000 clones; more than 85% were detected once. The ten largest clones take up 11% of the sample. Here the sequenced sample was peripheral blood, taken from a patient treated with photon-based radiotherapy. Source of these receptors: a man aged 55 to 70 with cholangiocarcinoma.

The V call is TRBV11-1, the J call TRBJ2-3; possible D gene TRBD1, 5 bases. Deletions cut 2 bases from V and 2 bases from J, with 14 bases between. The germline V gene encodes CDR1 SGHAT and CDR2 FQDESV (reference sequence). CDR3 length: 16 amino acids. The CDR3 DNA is TGTGCCAGCAGCTTATCAGGGTCTTCTTACACAGATACGCAGTATTTT. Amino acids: CASSLSGSSYTDTQYF.

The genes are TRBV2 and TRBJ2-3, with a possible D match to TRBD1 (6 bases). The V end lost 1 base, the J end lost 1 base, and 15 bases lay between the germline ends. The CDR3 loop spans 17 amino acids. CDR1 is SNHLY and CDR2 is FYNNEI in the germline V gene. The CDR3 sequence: CASSEVFPAGGTDTQYF. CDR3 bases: TGTGCCAGCAGTGAAGTTTTTCCGGCAGGGGGCACAGATACGCAGTATTTT.

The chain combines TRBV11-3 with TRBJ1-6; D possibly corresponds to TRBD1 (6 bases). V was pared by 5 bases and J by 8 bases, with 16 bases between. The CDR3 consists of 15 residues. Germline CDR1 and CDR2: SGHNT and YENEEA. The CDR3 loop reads CASSPRTVHYSPLHF. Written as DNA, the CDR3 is TGTGCCAGCAGCCCGAGGACAGTTCACTATTCACCCCTCCACTTT.

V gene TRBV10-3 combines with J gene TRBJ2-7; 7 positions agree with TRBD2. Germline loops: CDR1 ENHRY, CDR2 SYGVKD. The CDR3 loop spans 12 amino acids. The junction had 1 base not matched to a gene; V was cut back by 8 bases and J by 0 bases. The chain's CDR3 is CAIGRDSYEQYF. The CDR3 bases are TGTGCCATCGGGAGGGACTCCTACGAGCAGTACTTC.

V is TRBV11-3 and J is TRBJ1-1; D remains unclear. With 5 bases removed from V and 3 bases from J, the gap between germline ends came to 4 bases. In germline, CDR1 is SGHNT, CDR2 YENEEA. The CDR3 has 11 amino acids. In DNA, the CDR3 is TGTGCCAGCAGCCGGGACACTGAAGCTTTCTTT. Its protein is CASSRDTEAFF.

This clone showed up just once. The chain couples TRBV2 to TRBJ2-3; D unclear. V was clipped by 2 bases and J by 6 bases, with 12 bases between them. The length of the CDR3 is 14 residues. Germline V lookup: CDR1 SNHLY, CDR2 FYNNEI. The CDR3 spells CASSETVRSDTQYF. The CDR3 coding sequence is TGTGCCAGCAGTGAAACAGTTCGTTCGGATACGCAGTATTTT.

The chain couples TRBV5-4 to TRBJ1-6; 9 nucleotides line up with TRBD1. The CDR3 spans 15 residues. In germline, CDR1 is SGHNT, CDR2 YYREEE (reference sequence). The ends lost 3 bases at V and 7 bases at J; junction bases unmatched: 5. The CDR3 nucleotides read TGTGCCAGCAGCTACCGGACAGGGGTAAATTCACCCCTCCACTTT. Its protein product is CASSYRTGVNSPLHF.

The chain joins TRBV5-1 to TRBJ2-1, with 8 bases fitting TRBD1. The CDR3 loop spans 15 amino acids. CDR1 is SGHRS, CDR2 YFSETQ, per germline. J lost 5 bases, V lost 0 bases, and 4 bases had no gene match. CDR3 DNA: TGCGCCAGCAGCTTGGTGACAGGGGCCCACAATGAGCAGTTCTTC. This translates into CASSLVTGAHNEQFF.

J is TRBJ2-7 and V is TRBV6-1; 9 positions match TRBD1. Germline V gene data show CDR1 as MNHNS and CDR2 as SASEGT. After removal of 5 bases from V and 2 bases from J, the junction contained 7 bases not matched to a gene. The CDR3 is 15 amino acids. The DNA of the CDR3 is TGTGCCAGCAGTCACCGGACAGGGGCGACCTACGAGCAGTACTTC. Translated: CASSHRTGATYEQYF.

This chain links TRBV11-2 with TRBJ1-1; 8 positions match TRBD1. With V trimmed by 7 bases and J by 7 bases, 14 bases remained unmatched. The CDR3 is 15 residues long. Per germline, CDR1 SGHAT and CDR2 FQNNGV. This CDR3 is CASTRGQAEANEAFF. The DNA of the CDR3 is TGTGCCAGCACCCGGGGACAGGCTGAGGCGAATGAAGCTTTCTTT.

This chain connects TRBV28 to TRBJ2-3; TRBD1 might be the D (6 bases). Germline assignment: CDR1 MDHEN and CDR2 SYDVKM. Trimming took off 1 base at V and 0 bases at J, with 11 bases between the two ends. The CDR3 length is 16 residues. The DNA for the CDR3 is TGTGCCAGCAGTTTATCCCCCAGGGGTAGCACAGATACGCAGTATTTT. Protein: CASSLSPRGSTDTQYF.

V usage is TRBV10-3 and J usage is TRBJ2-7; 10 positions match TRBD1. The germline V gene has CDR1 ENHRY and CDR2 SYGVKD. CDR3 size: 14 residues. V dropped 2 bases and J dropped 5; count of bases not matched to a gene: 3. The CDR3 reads CAISEGTGVNEQYF. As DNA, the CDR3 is TGTGCCATCAGTGAGGGGACAGGGGTTAACGAGCAGTACTTC.

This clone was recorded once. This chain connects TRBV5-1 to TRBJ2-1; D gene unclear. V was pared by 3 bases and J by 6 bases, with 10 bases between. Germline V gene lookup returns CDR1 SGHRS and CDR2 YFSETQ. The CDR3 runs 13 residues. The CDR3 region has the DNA TGCGCCAGCAGCTCGGAAGGTATCAATGAGCAGTTCTTC. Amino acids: CASSSEGINEQFF. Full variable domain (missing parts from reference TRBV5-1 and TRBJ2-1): KAGVTQTPRYLIKTRGQQVTLSCSPISGHRSVSWYQQTPGQGLQFLFEYFSETQRNKGNFPGRFSGRQFSNSRSEMNVSTLELGDSALYLCASSSEGINEQFFGPGTRLTVL.

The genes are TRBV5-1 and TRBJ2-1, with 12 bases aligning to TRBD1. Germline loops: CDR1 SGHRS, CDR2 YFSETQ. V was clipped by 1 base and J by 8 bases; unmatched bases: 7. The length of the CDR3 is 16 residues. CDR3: CASSLQGQGALDEQFF. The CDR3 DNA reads TGCGCCAGCAGCTTGCAGGGACAGGGGGCATTGGATGAGCAGTTCTTC.

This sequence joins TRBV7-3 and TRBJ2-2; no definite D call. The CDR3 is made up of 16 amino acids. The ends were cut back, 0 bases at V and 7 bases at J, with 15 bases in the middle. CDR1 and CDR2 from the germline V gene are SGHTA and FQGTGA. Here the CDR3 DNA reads TGTGCCAGCAGCTTAACGGACCGTAGGAAGGTCGGGGAGCTGTTTTTT. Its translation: CASSLTDRRKVGELFF.

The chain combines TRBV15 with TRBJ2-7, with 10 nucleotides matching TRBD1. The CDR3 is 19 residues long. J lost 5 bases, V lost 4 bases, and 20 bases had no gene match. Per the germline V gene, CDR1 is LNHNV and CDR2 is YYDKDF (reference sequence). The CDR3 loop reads CATSILPKREGQGSDEQYF. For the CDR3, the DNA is TGTGCCACCAGCATTCTCCCGAAAAGGGAGGGACAGGGGTCGGACGAGCAGTACTTC.

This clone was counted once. In DNA form, the CDR3 reads TGTGCCAGCAGTCCACAGATTAACACCGGGGAGCTGTTTTTT. This gives the protein CASSPQINTGELFF. The chain recombines TRBV27 with TRBJ2-2; D gene ambiguous. The CDR3 runs 14 residues. The germline CDR1 and CDR2 sequences are MNHEY and SMNVEV (reference sequence). Between the trimmed V and J ends, which lost 5 bases and 2 bases, there was a span of 9 bases.

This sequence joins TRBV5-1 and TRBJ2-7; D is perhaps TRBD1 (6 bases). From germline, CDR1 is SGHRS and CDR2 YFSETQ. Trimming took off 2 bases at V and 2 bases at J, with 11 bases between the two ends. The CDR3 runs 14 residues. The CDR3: CASSLSEGAYEQYF. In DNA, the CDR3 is TGCGCCAGCAGCTTATCCGAGGGGGCCTACGAGCAGTACTTC. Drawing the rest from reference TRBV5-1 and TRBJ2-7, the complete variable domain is KAGVTQTPRYLIKTRGQQVTLSCSPISGHRSVSWYQQTPGQGLQFLFEYFSETQRNKGNFPGRFSGRQFSNSRSEMNVSTLELGDSALYLCASSLSEGAYEQYFGPGTRLTVT.

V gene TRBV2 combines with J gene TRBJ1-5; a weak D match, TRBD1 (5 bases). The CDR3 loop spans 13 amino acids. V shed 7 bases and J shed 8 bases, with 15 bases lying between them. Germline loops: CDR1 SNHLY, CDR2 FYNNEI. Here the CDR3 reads CASIHSWGEPQHF. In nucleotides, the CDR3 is TGTGCCAGCATTCACTCCTGGGGCGAGCCCCAGCATTTT.

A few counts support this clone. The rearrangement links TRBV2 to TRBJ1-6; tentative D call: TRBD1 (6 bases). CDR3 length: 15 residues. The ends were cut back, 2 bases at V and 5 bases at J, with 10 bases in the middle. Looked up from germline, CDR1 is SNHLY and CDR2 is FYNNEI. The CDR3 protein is CASSEQGTDNSPLHF. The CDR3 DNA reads TGTGCCAGCAGTGAACAGGGGACGGATAATTCACCCCTCCACTTT.